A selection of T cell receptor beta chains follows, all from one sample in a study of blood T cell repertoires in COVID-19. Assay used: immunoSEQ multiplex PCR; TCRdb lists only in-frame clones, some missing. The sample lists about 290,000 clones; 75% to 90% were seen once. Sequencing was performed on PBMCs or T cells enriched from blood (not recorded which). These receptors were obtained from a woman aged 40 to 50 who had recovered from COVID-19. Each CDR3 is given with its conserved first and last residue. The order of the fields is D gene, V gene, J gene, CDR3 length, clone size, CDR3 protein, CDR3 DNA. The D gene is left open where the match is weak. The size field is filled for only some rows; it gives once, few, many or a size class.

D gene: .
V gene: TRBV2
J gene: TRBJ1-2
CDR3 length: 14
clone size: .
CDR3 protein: CASSEALRGLGYTF
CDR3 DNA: TGTGCCAGCAGTGAAGCGTTGAGAGGGTTAGGCTACACCTTC

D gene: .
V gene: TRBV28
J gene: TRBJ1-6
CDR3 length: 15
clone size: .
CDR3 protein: CASIQGRAYNSPLHF
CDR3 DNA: TGTGCCAGCATCCAGGGCAGGGCCTATAATTCACCCCTCCACTTT

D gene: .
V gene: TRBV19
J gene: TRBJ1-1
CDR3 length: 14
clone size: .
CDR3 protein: CASSFLGGNTEAFF
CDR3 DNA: TGTGCCAGCAGTTTCCTGGGGGGGAACACTGAAGCTTTCTTT

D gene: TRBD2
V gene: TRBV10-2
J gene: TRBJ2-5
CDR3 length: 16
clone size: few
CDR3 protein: CASSVQLAGVQETQYF
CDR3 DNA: TGCGCCAGCAGCGTTCAGTTAGCGGGGGTCCAAGAGACCCAGTACTTC

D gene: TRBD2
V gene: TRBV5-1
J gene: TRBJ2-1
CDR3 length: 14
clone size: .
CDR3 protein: CASRAGLSYNEQFF
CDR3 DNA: TGCGCCAGCAGAGCGGGGCTCTCCTACAATGAGCAGTTCTTC

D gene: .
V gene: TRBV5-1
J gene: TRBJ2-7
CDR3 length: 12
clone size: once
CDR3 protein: CASSLQSDEQYF
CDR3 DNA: TGCGCCAGCAGCCTGCAGAGCGACGAGCAGTACTTC

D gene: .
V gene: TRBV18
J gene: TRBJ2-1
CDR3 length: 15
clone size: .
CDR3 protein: CASSPGGAAYNEQFF
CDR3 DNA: TGTGCCAGCTCACCAGGGGGGGCAGCCTACAATGAGCAGTTCTTC

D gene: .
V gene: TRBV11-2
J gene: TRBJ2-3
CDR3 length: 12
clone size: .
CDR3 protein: CASSALGDTQYF
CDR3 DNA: TGTGCCAGCAGCGCCCTAGGCGATACGCAGTATTTT

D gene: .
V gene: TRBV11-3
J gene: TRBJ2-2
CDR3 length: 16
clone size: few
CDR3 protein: CASSSGRGSSTGELFF
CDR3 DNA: TGTGCCAGCAGTAGTGGAAGGGGGAGTAGCACCGGGGAGCTGTTTTTT

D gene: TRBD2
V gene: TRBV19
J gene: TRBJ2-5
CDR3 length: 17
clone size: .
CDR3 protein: CASSIDLGAGGQETQYF
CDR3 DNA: TGTGCCAGTAGTATAGATCTCGGAGCGGGGGGACAAGAGACCCAGTACTTC

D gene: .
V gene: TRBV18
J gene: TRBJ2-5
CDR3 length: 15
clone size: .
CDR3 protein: CASSPPGQYQETQYF
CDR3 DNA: TGTGCCAGCTCACCCCCCGGACAGTACCAAGAGACCCAGTACTTC

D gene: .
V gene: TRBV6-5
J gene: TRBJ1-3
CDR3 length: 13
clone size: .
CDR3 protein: CASSPGVGNTIYF
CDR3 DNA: TGTGCCAGCAGTCCAGGGGTCGGAAACACCATATATTTT

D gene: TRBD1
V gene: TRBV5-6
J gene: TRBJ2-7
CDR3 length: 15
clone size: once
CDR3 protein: CASSLGPGQGREQYF
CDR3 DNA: TGTGCCAGCAGCTTGGGACCGGGACAGGGGAGAGAGCAGTACTTC

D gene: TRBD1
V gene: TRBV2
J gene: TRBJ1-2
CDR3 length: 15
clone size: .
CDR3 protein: CASSGQDRGLEGYTF
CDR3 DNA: TGTGCCAGCAGTGGCCAGGACAGGGGGTTGGAAGGCTACACCTTC

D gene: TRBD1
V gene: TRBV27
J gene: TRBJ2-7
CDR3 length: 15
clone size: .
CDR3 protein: CASCSTPGQAYEQYF
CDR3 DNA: TGTGCCAGCTGCTCCACACCGGGACAGGCCTACGAGCAGTACTTC

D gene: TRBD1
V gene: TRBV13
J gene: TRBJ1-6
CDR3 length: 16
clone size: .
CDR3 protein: CASSAGTGDEYSPLHF
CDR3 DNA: TGTGCCAGCAGCGCTGGGACAGGGGATGAATATTCACCCCTCCACTTT

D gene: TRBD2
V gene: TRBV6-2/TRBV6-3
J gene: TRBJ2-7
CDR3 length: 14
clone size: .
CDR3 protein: CASSYLAGSYEQYF
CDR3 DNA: TGTGCCAGCAGTTACCTAGCGGGCTCCTACGAGCAGTACTTC

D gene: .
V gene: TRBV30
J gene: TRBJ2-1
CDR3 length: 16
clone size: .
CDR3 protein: CAWRASSSLKGNEQFF
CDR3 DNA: TGTGCCTGGAGGGCTTCTTCTAGCCTCAAGGGCAATGAGCAGTTCTTC

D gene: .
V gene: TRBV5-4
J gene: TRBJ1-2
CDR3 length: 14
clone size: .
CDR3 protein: CASGFKPSADGYTF
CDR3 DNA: TGTGCCAGCGGGTTTAAGCCCAGCGCAGATGGCTACACCTTC

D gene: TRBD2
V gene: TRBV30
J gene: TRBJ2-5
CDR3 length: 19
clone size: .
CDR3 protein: CAWSGGWSRASGVQETQYF
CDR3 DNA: TGTGCCTGGAGTGGCGGATGGTCCAGGGCTAGCGGGGTGCAAGAGACCCAGTACTTC

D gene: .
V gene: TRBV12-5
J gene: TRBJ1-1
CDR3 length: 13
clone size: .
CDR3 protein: CASGLTGRTEAFF
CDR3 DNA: TGTGCTAGTGGTTTGACCGGGAGAACTGAAGCTTTCTTT

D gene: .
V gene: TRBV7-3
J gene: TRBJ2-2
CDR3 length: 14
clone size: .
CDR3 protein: CASSLAGATGELFF
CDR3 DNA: TGTGCCAGCAGCTTAGCGGGGGCTACCGGGGAGCTGTTTTTT

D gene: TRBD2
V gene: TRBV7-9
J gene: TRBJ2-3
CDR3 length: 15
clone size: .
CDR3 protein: CASSPLAERTDTQYF
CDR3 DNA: TGTGCCAGCAGCCCACTAGCGGAAAGAACAGATACGCAGTATTTT

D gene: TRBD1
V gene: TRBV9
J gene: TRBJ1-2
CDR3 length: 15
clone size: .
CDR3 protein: CASSATGIDYYGYTF
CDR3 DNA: TGTGCCAGCAGCGCGACAGGGATCGACTACTATGGCTACACCTTC

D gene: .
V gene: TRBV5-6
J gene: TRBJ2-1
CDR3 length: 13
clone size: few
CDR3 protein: CASSSGVGNEQFF
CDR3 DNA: TGTGCCAGCAGCTCGGGGGTGGGGAATGAGCAGTTCTTC

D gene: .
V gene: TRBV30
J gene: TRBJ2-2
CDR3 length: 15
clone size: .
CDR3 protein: CAWSSNHLRTGELFF
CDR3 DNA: TGTGCCTGGAGTTCGAATCACCTCCGGACCGGGGAGCTGTTTTTT

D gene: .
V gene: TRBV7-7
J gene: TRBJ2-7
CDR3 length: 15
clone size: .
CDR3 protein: CASSLAQGKGSEQYF
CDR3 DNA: TGTGCTAGCAGCTTAGCCCAGGGGAAGGGAAGCGAGCAGTACTTC

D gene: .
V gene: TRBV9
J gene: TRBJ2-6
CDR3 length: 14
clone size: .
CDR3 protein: CASSRLAGANVLTF
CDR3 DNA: TGTGCCAGCTCCCGTCTAGCTGGGGCCAACGTCCTGACTTTC

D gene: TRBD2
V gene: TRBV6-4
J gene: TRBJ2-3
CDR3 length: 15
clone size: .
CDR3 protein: CASSQTSGPTDTQYF
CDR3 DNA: TGTGCCAGCAGCCAGACTAGCGGACCGACAGATACGCAGTATTTT

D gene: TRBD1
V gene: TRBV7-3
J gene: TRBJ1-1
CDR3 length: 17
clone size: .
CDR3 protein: CASSPGQSIRMNTEAFF
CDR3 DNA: TGTGCCAGCAGCCCGGGACAGTCGATAAGGATGAACACTGAAGCTTTCTTT

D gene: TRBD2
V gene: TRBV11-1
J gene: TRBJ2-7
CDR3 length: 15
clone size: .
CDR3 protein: CASRRSSGDSYEQYF
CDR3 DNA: TGTGCCAGCAGACGGAGTAGCGGGGACTCCTACGAGCAGTACTTC

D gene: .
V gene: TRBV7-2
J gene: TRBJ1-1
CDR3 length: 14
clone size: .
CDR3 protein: CASSPDSTVTEAFF
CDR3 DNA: TGTGCCAGCAGCCCCGACAGTACGGTTACTGAAGCTTTCTTT

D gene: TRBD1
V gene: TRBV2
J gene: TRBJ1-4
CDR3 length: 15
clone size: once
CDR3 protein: CACLRQGATNEKLFF
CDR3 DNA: TGTGCCTGTCTAAGACAGGGTGCAACTAATGAAAAACTGTTTTTT

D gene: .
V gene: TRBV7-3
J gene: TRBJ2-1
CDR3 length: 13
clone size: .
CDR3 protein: CASSTNRGNEQFF
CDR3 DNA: TGTGCCAGCAGCACAAATCGGGGGAATGAGCAGTTCTTC

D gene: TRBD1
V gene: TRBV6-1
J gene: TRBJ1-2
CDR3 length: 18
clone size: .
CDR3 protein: CASSGRTGGEKPNYGYTF
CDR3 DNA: TGTGCCAGCAGTGGACGGACAGGGGGCGAAAAGCCCAACTATGGCTACACCTTC

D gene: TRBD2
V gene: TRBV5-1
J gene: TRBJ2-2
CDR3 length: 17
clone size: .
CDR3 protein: CASSLPAGGANTGELFF
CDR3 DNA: TGCGCCAGCAGCTTGCCGGCGGGGGGAGCGAACACCGGGGAGCTGTTTTTT

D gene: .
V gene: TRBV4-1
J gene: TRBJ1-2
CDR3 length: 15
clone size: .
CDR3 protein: CASSHSEQTNYGYTF
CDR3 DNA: TGCGCCAGCAGCCATTCCGAACAGACTAACTATGGCTACACCTTC

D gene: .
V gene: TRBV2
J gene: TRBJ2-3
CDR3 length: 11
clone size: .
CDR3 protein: CASSYTDTQYF
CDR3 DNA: TGTGCCAGCAGCTACACAGATACGCAGTATTTT

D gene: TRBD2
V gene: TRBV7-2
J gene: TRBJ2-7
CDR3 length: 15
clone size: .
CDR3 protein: CASSPRTSGYFEQYF
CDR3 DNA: TGTGCCAGCAGCCCGCGGACTAGCGGGTATTTCGAGCAGTACTTC

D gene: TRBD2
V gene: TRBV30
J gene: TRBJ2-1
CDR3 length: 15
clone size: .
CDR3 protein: CAWRDSGRGYNEQFF
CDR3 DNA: TGTGCCTGGAGGGATAGCGGGAGAGGTTACAATGAGCAGTTCTTC

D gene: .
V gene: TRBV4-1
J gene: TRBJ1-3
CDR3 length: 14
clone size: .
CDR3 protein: CASSQYNSGNTIYF
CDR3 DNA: TGCGCCAGCAGCCAGTATAACTCTGGAAACACCATATATTTT

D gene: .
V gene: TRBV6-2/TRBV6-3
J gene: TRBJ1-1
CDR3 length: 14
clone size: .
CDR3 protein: CASSYFQGATEAFF
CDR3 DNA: TGTGCCAGCAGTTACTTCCAAGGGGCTACTGAAGCTTTCTTT

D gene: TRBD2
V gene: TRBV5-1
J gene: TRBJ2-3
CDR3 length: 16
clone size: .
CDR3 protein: CASSLEAGAPPDTQYF
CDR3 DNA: TGCGCCAGCAGCTTGGAGGCGGGAGCCCCCCCAGATACGCAGTATTTT

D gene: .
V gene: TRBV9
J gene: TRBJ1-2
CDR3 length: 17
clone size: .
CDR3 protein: CASSAVGQGRGNYGYTF
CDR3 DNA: TGTGCCAGCAGCGCCGTTGGTCAGGGAAGGGGAAACTATGGCTACACCTTC

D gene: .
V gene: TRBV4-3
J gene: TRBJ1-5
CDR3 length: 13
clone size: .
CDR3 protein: CASSQGEGQPQHF
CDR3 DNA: TGCGCCAGCAGCCAAGGGGAGGGTCAGCCCCAGCATTTT

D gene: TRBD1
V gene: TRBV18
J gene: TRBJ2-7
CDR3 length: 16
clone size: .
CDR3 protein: CASSPFQQGGVYEQYF
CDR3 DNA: TGTGCCAGCTCACCTTTCCAACAGGGGGGAGTCTACGAGCAGTACTTC

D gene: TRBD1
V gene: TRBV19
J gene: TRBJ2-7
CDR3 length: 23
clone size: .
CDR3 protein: CASSIGRPQYSSRQGPDSYEQYF
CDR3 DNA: TGTGCCAGTAGTATAGGGCGACCGCAATACTCATCTCGACAGGGCCCCGACTCCTACGAGCAGTACTTC

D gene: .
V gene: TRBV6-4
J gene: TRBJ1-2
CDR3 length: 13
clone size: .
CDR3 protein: CASSTEAGYGYTF
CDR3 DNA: TGTGCCAGCAGTACGGAGGCTGGCTATGGCTACACCTTC

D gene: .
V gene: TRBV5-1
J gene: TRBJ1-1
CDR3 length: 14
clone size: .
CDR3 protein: CASSFGQMNTEAFF
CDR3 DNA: TGCGCCAGCAGCTTCGGACAGATGAACACTGAAGCTTTCTTT

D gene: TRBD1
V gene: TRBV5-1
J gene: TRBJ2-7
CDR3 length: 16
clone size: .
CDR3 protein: CASSLGPETGTREQYF
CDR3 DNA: TGCGCCAGCAGCTTGGGGCCCGAGACAGGGACCCGCGAGCAGTACTTC

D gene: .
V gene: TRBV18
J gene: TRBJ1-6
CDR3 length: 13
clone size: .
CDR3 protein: CASSSAGDSPLHF
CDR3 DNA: TGTGCCAGCTCATCGGCAGGGGATTCACCCCTCCACTTT

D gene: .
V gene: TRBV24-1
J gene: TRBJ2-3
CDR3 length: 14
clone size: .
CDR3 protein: CATSDLGRTDTQYF
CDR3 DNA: TGTGCCACCAGTGATTTGGGGCGCACAGATACGCAGTATTTT

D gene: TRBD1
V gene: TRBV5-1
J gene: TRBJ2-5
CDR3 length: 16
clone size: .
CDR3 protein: CASSLVQGASRETQYF
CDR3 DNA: TGCGCCAGCAGCTTAGTACAGGGGGCGTCGAGAGAGACCCAGTACTTC

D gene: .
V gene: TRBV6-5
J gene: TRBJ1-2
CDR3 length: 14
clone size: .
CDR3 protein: CASSFSPAVYGYTF
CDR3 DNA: TGTGCCAGCAGTTTTTCACCGGCGGTCTATGGCTACACCTTC

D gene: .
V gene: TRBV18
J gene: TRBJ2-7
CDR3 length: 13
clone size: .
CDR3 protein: CASSPLESYEQYF
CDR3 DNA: TGTGCCAGCTCACCTCTGGAGAGCTACGAGCAGTACTTC

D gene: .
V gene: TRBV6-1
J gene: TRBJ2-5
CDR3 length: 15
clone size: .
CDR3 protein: CASSERGRFQETQYF
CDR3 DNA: TGTGCCAGCAGTGAGCGGGGCCGATTCCAAGAGACCCAGTACTTC

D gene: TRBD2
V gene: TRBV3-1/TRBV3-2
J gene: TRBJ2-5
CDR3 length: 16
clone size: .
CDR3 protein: CASSQFSGSNQETQYF
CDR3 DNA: TGTGCCAGCAGCCAGTTTAGCGGGAGTAACCAAGAGACCCAGTACTTC

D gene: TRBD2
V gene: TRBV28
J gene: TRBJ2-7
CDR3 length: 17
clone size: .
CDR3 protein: CASSSLLSSGRDREQYF
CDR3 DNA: TGTGCCAGCAGTTCCCTGCTTTCTAGCGGGAGGGATCGGGAGCAGTACTTC

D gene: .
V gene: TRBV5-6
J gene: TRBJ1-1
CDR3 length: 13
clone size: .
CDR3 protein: CASSLARVTEAFF
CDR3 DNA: TGTGCCAGCAGCTTGGCACGGGTCACTGAAGCTTTCTTT